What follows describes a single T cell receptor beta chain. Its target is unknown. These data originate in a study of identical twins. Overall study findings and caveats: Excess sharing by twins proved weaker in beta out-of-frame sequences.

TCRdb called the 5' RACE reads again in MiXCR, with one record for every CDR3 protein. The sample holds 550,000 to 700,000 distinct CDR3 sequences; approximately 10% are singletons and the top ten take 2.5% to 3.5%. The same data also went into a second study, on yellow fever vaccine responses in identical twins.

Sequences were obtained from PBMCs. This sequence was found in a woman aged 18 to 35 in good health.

For the CDR3, the DNA is TGTGCCAGCAGCCAAGAGGACGGATTGACCGGGGAGCTGTTTTTT. The encoded protein is CASSQEDGLTGELFF. This chain joins TRBV3-1 and TRBJ2-2; D unclear. V dropped 0 bases and J dropped 5 bases, with 10 bases sitting between them. From germline, CDR1 is LGHDT and CDR2 YNNKEL (reference sequence). The CDR3 length is 15 residues.